These 31 T cell receptor beta chains were sequenced from one sample in a study of tumor and adjacent non-tumor tissue in lung cancer (dated by TCRdb to 2016 to 2018). The receptor library was made with multiplex PCR. The instrument was an Illumina HiSeq 2500. TCRbeta libraries were built by three rounds of nested PCR using primers (Table S4), following protocols modified from ARM-PCR. The public reads were run again by TCRdb, first through fastp at Q25 and then through MiXCR, and only productive beta chains were kept. Each record represents a unique CDR3 protein, reported with the most common genes and DNA among its rows. Counted in this sample were 90,000 to 130,000 distinct CDR3 sequences; nearly 85% of them appeared once. The top ten hold under 25% of the sample. RNA was isolated from bulk unsorted tissue, and RNA quality was assessed with a NanoDrop ND-1000 and an Agilent 2100. What was sequenced was lung tumor tissue. Receptors originate from a man aged 65-85 years with non-small cell lung cancer.

On this clonotype: At one of its ends the junction is not consistent with the germline gene, which may arise from a read error. This chain uses TRBV5-1 with TRBJ1-2, with a weak D call TRBD1 (6 bases). This CDR3 comprises 15 residues. The germline V gene encodes CDR1 SGHRS and CDR2 YFSETQ. The CDR3 reads CTSSLGGTSNYSYTF. The CDR3 DNA is TGCACCAGCAGCTTGGGGGGGACATCTAACTATAGCTACACCTTC.

As regards this clonotype: At one end the junction does not follow the germline gene, possibly because of a read error. The chain carries TRBV29-1 and TRBJ2-5, with 7 bases identical to TRBD2. CDR3 length: 18 residues. The V gene's germline CDR1 is SQVTM and CDR2 ANQGSEA. Here the CDR3 reads CSIEFYWTREGKHETQYF. In DNA form, the CDR3 reads TGCAGCATTGAATTCTATTGGACTAGAGAGGGGAAACACGAGACTCAGTACTTC.

In regard to this clonotype: A much larger clone lies a single base off, so this may be a read error. V is TRBV10-3 and J is TRBJ2-3; 11 nucleotides align to TRBD1. This CDR3 has 18 amino acids. V was clipped by 3 bases and J by 4 bases; unmatched bases: 12. Germline V gene sequence: CDR1 ENHRY, CDR2 SYGVKD. DNA for the CDR3: TGTGCCATCAGTGACCCATCCGGGACAGGGGGTATGGCAGATACGCAGTATTTT. It specifies CAISDPSGTGGMADTQYF.

A remark on this clonotype: One end of the junction is discordant with germline, which a read error may explain. The chain combines TRBV10-2 with TRBJ2-7; 11 bases align to TRBD2. CDR1 is WSHSY and CDR2 is SAAADI in the germline V gene. This CDR3 is 14 amino acids long. This CDR3 is CASSDTSGGYEQYF. Here the CDR3 DNA reads TGTGCCAGCAGTGATACTAGCGGGGGCTACGAGCAGTACTTC.

The rearrangement uses TRBV6-1 and TRBJ2-7; possible D gene TRBD2, 6 bases. V was trimmed by 6 bases and J by 3 bases, leaving 18 bases between them. The germline V gene encodes CDR1 MNHNS and CDR2 SASEGT. The CDR3 is made up of 15 amino acids. The DNA for the CDR3 is TGTGCCAGCAGCGTGGGACTGGGGTTTAACTACGAGCAGTACTTC. Its translation: CASSVGLGFNYEQYF.

This clonotype was observed a single time. One junction end disagrees with the germline gene, perhaps due to a read error. This chain connects TRBV5-4 to TRBJ2-5, with 10 nucleotides matching TRBD2. Per the germline V gene, CDR1 is SGHNT and CDR2 is YYREEE (reference sequence). The CDR3 is 16 amino acids. DNA for the CDR3: TGTGCCAGCAGCAACGGACTAGCGGTAAGCGGGGAGACCCATTACTTC. Amino acids: CASSNGLAVSGETHYF.

Comments on this clonotype: Since no conserved phenylalanine or tryptophan closes the CDR3, a read error is the likely cause. It is unclear where the CDR3 begins or ends on the DNA, so no DNA is shown, and the CDR3 is as TCRdb lists it. This chain links TRBV11-3 with TRBJ1-1; the D call in the table, TRBD1, was not verified against the DNA. The CDR3 spans 14 residues, counting both ends. Germline values: CDR1 SGHNT, CDR2 YENEEA. The CDR3 loop reads CASTRTGAFTEASS.

A note on this clonotype: The final CDR3 position lacks the conserved phenylalanine or tryptophan, pointing to a likely read error. The chain uses TRBV20-1 and TRBJ1-5; possible D gene TRBD1, 5 bases. The CDR3 totals 16 residues. Germline CDR1 is DFQATT and CDR2 is SNEGSKA (reference sequence). The CDR3 sequence: CSGRGAQGGSNQPQHL. Here the CDR3 DNA reads TGCAGTGGTAGAGGTGCCCAGGGTGGAAGCAATCAGCCCCAGCATTTA.

Worth noting for this clonotype: Germline is not matched at one junction end, which may reflect a read error. The rearrangement uses TRBV12-3 or TRBV12-4 and TRBJ2-4; TRBD1 might be the D (5 bases). The CDR3 contains 15 residues. The CDR3 protein is CASSSTDSPSNIQHF. DNA of the CDR3: TGTGCCAGCAGTTCAACCGACAGCCCATCAAACATTCAGCACTTC.

This clonotype was detected once. This may be a read error: a much more frequent sequence differs by one nucleotide. The chain carries TRBV5-1 and TRBJ2-3, with D unclear. This CDR3 region has 12 residues. Germline loops: CDR1 SGHRS, CDR2 YFSETQ. CDR3 residues: CTSNLHADTQYF. The CDR3 nucleotides are TGCACCAGTAACCTTCACGCAGATACGCAGTATTTT.

The CDR3 nucleotides are TGTGCCAGCAGCCCGACAGCGGGAGTTTTACCAGATGCACAGTATTTT. This gives the protein CASSPTAGVLPDAQYF. V gene TRBV14 combines with J gene TRBJ2-3; 8 nucleotides agree with TRBD2. The germline CDR1 and CDR2 sequences are SGHDN and FVKESK. V lost 4 bases, J lost 12 bases, and 18 bases stayed unmatched. This CDR3 region has 16 residues.

The gene calls are TRBV4-2 and TRBJ2-7, with a possible D match to TRBD1 (5 bases). The germline V and J ends were trimmed by 6 bases and 3 bases, with 18 bases remaining between them. The CDR3 contains 15 residues. Germline CDR1 and CDR2: LGHNA and YNFKEQ. CDR3 DNA sequence: TGTGCCAGCAGTGTAGACGACAGAAGAAACTACGAGCAGTACTTC. This translates into CASSVDDRRNYEQYF.

Points on this clonotype: This may stem from a read error, because a much larger clone lies one nucleotide away. Because it lacks the conserved phenylalanine or tryptophan at the end, this CDR3 is likely a read error. The V call is TRBV2, the J call TRBJ2-3, with TRBD2 matching 10 bases. V shed 8 bases and J 0 bases; nucleotides not matched to a gene: 2. Germline CDR1 reads SNHLY; CDR2 reads FYNNEI. The CDR3 has 14 residues. CDR3 amino acids: CASRTSGSTDTQYS. In DNA, the CDR3 is TGTGCCAGCCGGACTAGCGGAAGCACAGATACGCAGTATTCT.

The V call is TRBV29-1, the J call TRBJ1-2; 8 bases agree with TRBD1. This CDR3 is built from 14 residues. CDR1 is SQVTM, CDR2 ANQGSEA, per germline. V was clipped by 2 bases and J by 14 bases; unmatched bases: 16. DNA of the CDR3: TGCAGCGTTGAACAGGCAGGGGGCGGGTATGACTATACCTTC. It yields the protein CSVEQAGGGYDYTF.

In regard to this clonotype: This may be a read error, as it is one base from a much larger clone. The rearrangement joins TRBV7-9 to TRBJ2-1; 11 bases match TRBD1. Germline V gene lookup returns CDR1 SEHNR and CDR2 FQNEAQ (reference sequence). The CDR3 totals 14 residues. The CDR3 spells CASSPRDRGNGQFF. The CDR3, as DNA: TGTGCCAGCAGCCCCCGGGACAGGGGGAATGGGCAGTTCTTC.

This clonotype appeared a single time. No conserved phenylalanine or tryptophan ends this CDR3, so it is likely a read error. V and J are TRBV6-6 and TRBJ2-7; D is possibly TRBD1 or TRBD2 (5 bases each). Germline lookup yields CDR1 MNHNY and CDR2 SVGAGI (reference sequence). The CDR3 length is 13 residues. CDR3 in DNA: TGTGCCAGTAGTTACTCACGGGGCCACGAGCAGTACCTC. Protein product: CASSYSRGHEQYL.

For this clonotype: One end of the junction does not line up with germline, which may come from a read error. The DNA for the CDR3 is TGTGCCAGTAGCTTTACTCAGGGTGGAAGCACAGATACGCGGTATTTT. Encoded protein: CASSFTQGGSTDTRYF. J is TRBJ2-3 and V is TRBV11-2, with D perhaps matching TRBD1 (5 bases). In germline, CDR1 is SGHAT, CDR2 FQNNGV. This CDR3 region has 16 residues.

In this sample, this clonotype turned up once. At one end the junction does not follow the germline gene, possibly because of a read error. This rearrangement joins TRBV5-1 to TRBJ2-7; tentative D call: TRBD2 (6 bases). This CDR3 contains 14 residues. CDR1 is SGHRS and CDR2 is YFSETQ in the germline V gene. The DNA of the CDR3 is TGCGCCAGCAGCCCAGGAGGGATCCACTACGAGCAATACTTC. Translating it yields CASSPGGIHYEQYF.

The chain employs TRBV11-2 and TRBJ2-2, with D possibly TRBD2 on 5 matching bases. Germline-derived CDR1 and CDR2 are SGHAT and FQNNGV. This CDR3 comprises 16 residues. V was pared by 1 base and J by 6 bases, with 15 bases between. The CDR3 nucleotides read TGTGCCAGCAGCTTAGTGGGCATGAGGGTTGCCGGGGAGCTGTTTTTT. The encoded protein is CASSLVGMRVAGELFF.

This clonotype was counted once. Without the conserved terminal phenylalanine or tryptophan, this CDR3 likely stems from a read error. The rearrangement joins TRBV11-2 to TRBJ1-4, with a possible D match to TRBD1 (6 bases). The germline gives CDR1 SGHAT, CDR2 FQNNGV. Trimming removed 9 bases from V and 4 bases from J, with 18 bases in between. This CDR3 spans 15 amino acids. DNA of the CDR3: TGTGCCAGGAGCAGAAATGGGACAAGTAATGAAAAACTGTTTCTT. Translation gives CARSRNGTSNEKLFL.

This sequence joins TRBV15 and TRBJ2-3; D is possibly TRBD2 (6 bases). The germline gives CDR1 LNHNV, CDR2 YYDKDF (reference sequence). The CDR3 covers 14 residues. The V and J ends lost 1 base and 7 bases respectively, with 12 bases between them. CDR3 loop: CATSRGLVENTQYF. DNA of the CDR3: TGTGCCACCAGCAGAGGACTAGTGGAGAATACGCAGTATTTT.

This clonotype was counted once. At one of its ends the junction is not consistent with the germline gene, which may arise from a read error. This sequence joins TRBV12-3 or TRBV12-4 and TRBJ2-2; a possible D gene is TRBD2 (5 bases). The CDR3 spans 12 residues. The CDR3 spells CASAAYNGELFF. The CDR3 coding sequence is TGTGCCAGCGCCGCTTACAACGGGGAGCTGTTCTTT.

The chain joins TRBV12-3 or TRBV12-4 to TRBJ1-6; 10 bases match TRBD1. After removal of 7 bases from V and 3 bases from J, the junction contained 6 bases not matched to a gene. This CDR3 has 16 amino acids. CDR3 residues: CASITGTGDYNSPLHF. The CDR3 DNA follows: TGTGCCAGCATCACCGGGACAGGGGACTATAATTCACCCCTCCACTTT.

Remarks on this clonotype: At one of its ends the junction is not consistent with the germline gene, which may arise from a read error. The V and J genes are TRBV12-3 or TRBV12-4 and TRBJ1-6; D is uncertain. CDR3 size: 14 residues. CDR3 sequence reads: CASSRTAYNSPLHF. The CDR3 DNA follows: TGTGCCAGCAGTCGTACAGCCTATAATTCGCCCCTCCACTTT.

V and J are TRBV28 and TRBJ2-2; 7 nucleotides match TRBD1. Germline V gene data show CDR1 as MDHEN and CDR2 as SYDVKM. The CDR3 has 17 amino acids. Trimming at V came to 4 bases and at J to 5 bases, leaving 13 bases not matched to a gene. For the CDR3, the DNA is TGTGCCAGCAGTTCGGCCAGTCCCGAGACAGGGACCGGGGAGCTGTTTTTT. The encoded protein is CASSSASPETGTGELFF.

To note about this clonotype: One end of the junction varies from germline; a read error may be responsible. This chain uses TRBV6-1 with TRBJ2-1; 8 nucleotides line up with TRBD2. Germline V gene data show CDR1 as MNHNS and CDR2 as SASEGT. The CDR3 is made up of 19 amino acids. CDR3 loop: CACSDPGGPGLHAYIEQFF. CDR3 sequence (DNA): TGTGCCTGCAGTGATCCGGGAGGGCCGGGGTTGCACGCCTACATCGAGCAGTTCTTC.

This chain links TRBV20-1 with TRBJ2-7, with a weak D call TRBD1 (6 bases). The CDR3 runs 15 residues. The germline V gene encodes CDR1 DFQATT and CDR2 SNEGSKA (reference sequence). V dropped 7 bases and J dropped 5 bases, with 24 bases sitting between them. CDR3 DNA: TGCAGTGGAATTCTACGTACAGGGATAAGTGACGAGCAGTACTTC. Translated, it gives CSGILRTGISDEQYF.

Remarks on this clonotype: The missing conserved phenylalanine or tryptophan at the end of this CDR3 makes a read error likely. The rearrangement uses TRBV30 and TRBJ1-5, with D uncertain. This CDR3 comprises 14 residues. V was trimmed by 0 bases and J by 3 bases, leaving 9 bases between them. Germline assignment: CDR1 GTSNPN and CDR2 SVGIG (reference sequence). The CDR3 is CAWSVPGDNQPQHL. CDR3 DNA: TGTGCCTGGAGTGTACCCGGGGACAATCAGCCCCAGCATCTT.

Notes on this clonotype: One junction end does not reproduce the germline sequence, and a read error may be involved. The chain employs TRBV20-1 and TRBJ2-3, with 8 bases that match TRBD1. The CDR3 is 16 residues long. Germline V gives CDR1 DFQATT, CDR2 SNEGSKA (reference sequence). This CDR3 reads CSVRDYGTGSTDTQYF. The CDR3 nucleotides are TGCAGTGTTAGAGACTACGGGACAGGTAGCACAGATACGCAGTATTTT.

With regard to this clonotype: Because it lacks the conserved phenylalanine or tryptophan at the end, this CDR3 is likely a read error. The limits of the CDR3 on the DNA are not certain, so only TCRdb's listed CDR3 is given. The CDR3 sequence: CASSDLGATGERFL. V is TRBV10-2 and J is TRBJ2-2; the table's D call, TRBD1, was not checked against the DNA. The germline V gene has CDR1 WSHSY and CDR2 SAAADI. The CDR3 is made up of 14 amino acids, end residues included.

This clonotype was observed a single time. The conserved phenylalanine or tryptophan is not found at the CDR3 terminus, so this likely reflects a read error. The limits of the CDR3 on the DNA are not certain, so only TCRdb's listed CDR3 is given. This chain connects TRBV6-1 to TRBJ2-7; TRBD1 reflects the table's D call only, with no check against the DNA. Germline CDR1 reads MNHNS; CDR2 reads SASEGT. The CDR3 region is 15 residues in length, termini included. The CDR3 protein is CASNDLGTATYEPYL.